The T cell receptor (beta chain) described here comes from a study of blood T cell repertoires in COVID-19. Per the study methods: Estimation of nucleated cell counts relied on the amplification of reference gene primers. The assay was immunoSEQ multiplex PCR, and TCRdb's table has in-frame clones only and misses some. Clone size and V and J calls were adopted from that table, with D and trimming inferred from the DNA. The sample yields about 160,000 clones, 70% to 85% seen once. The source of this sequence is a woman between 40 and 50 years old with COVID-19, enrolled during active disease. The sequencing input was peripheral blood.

CDR3 loop: CASSPKQGSGYTF. CDR3 DNA: TGTGCCAGCAGCCCCAAACAGGGGTCGGGCTACACCTTC. This chain uses TRBV7-9 with TRBJ1-2; TRBD1 matches 7 bases. With V trimmed by 5 bases and J by 8 bases, 8 bases remained unmatched. Germline V CDR1 and CDR2: SEHNR, FQNEAQ (reference sequence). The CDR3 spans 13 residues.